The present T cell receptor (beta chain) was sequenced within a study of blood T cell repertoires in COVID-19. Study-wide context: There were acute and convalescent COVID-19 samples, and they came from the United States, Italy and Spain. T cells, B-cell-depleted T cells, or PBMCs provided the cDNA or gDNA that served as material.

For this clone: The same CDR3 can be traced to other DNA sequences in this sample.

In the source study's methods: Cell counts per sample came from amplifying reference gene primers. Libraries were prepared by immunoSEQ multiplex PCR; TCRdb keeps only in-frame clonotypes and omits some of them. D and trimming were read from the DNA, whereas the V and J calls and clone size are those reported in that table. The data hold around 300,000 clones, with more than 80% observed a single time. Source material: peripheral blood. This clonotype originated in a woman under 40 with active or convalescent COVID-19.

CDR3 in amino acids: CASSLARGGGTEAFF. The CDR3 DNA reads as TGTGCCAGCAGCTTAGCTCGTGGTGGCGGCACTGAAGCTTTCTTT. J is TRBJ1-1 and V is TRBV7-2; D gene ambiguous. Trimming pared 0 bases from V and 4 bases from J, leaving 12 bases between. CDR3 length equals 15 residues. Germline loops: CDR1 SGHTA, CDR2 FQGNSA.